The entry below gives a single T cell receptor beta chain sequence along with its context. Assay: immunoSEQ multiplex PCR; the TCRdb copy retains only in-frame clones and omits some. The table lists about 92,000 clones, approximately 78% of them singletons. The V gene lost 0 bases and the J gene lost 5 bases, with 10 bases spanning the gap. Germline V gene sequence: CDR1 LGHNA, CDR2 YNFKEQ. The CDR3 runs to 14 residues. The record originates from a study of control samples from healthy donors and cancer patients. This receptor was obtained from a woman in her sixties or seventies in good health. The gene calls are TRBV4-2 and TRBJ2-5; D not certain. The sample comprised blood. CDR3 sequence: CASSQDFLKETQYF. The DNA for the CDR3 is TGTGCCAGCAGCCAAGATTTTCTGAAGGAGACCCAGTACTTC.